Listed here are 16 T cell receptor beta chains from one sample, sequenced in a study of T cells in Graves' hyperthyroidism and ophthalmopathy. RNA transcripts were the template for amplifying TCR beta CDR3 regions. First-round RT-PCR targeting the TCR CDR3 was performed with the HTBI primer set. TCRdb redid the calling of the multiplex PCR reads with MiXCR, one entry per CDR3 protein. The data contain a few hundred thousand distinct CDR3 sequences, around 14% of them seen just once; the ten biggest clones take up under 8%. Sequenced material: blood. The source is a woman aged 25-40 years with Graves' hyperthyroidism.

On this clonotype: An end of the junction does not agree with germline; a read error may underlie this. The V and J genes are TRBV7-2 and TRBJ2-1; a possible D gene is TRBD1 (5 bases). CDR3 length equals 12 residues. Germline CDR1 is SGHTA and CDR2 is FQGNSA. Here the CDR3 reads CASSLIGQGQVF. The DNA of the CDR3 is TGTGCCAGCAGCTTAATTGGGCAGGGTCAAGTCTTC.

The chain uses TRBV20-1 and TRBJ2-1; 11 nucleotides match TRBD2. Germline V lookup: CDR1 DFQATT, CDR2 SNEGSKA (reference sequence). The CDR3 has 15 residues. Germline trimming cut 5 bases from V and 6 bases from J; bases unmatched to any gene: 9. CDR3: CSAEQLAGDRNEQFF. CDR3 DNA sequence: TGCAGTGCTGAACAACTAGCGGGAGACCGCAATGAGCAGTTCTTC.

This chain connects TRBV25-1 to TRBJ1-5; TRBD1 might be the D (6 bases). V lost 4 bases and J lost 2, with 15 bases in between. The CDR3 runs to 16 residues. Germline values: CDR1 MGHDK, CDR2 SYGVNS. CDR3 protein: CASSGPTGAGNQPQHF. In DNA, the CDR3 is TGTGCCAGCAGTGGCCCCACGGGGGCCGGCAATCAGCCCCAGCATTTT.

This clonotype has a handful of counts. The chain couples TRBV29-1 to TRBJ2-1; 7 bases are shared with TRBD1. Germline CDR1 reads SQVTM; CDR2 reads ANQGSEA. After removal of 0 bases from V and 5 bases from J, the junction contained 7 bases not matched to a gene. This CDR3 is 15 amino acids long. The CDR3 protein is CSVEDGDSKDNEQFF. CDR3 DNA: TGCAGCGTTGAAGATGGGGACAGCAAAGACAATGAGCAGTTCTTC.

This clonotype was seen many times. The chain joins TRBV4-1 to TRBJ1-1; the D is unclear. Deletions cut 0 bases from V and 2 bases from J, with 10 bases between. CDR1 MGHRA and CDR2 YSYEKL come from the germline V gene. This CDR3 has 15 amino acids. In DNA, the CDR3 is TGCGCCAGCAGCCAAGATAGTCACATAAACACTGAAGCTTTCTTT. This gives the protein CASSQDSHINTEAFF.

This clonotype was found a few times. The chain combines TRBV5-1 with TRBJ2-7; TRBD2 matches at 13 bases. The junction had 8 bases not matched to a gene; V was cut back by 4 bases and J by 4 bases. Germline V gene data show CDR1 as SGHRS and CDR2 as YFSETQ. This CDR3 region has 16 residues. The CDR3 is CASSPRTSGSGYEQYF. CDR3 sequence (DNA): TGCGCCAGCAGCCCAAGGACTAGCGGGAGCGGGTACGAGCAGTACTTC. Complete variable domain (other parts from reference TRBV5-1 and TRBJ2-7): KAGVTQTPRYLIKTRGQQVTLSCSPISGHRSVSWYQQTPGQGLQFLFEYFSETQRNKGNFPGRFSGRQFSNSRSEMNVSTLELGDSALYLCASSPRTSGSGYEQYFGPGTRLTVT.

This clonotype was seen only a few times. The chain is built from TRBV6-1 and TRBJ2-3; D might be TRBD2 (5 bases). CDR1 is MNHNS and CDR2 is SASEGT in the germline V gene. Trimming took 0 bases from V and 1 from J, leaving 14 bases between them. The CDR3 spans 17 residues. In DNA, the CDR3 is TGTGCCAGCAGTGAAGCGCTTCCGGGATGGCGCACAGATACGCAGTATTTT. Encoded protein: CASSEALPGWRTDTQYF.

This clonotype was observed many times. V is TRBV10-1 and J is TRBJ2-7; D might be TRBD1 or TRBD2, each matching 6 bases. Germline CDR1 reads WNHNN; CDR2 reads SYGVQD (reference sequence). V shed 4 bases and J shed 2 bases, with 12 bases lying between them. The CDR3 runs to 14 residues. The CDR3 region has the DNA TGCGCCAGCAGTGGAAGGGGGGACCCCTACGAGCAGTACTTC. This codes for CASSGRGDPYEQYF.

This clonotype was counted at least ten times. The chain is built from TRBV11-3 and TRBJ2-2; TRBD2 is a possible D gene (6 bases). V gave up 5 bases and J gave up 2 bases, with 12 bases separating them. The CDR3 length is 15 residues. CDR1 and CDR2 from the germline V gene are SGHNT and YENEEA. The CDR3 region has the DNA TGTGCCAGCAGCCCCGGGACTCCTAACACCGGGGAGCTGTTTTTT. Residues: CASSPGTPNTGELFF.

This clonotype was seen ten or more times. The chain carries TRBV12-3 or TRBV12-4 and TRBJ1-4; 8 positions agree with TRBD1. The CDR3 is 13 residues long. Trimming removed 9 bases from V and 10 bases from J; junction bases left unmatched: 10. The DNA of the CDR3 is TGTGCCAGTACGGCAGGGGGCCACGGAAAACTGTTTTTT. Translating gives CASTAGGHGKLFF.

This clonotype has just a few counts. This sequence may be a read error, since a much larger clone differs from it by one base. CDR3 residues: CASSLDSGGMNEQYF. The CDR3 DNA follows: TGTGCCAGCAGCTTAGATAGCGGGGGTATGAACGAGCAGTACTTC. J is TRBJ2-7 and V is TRBV11-2; 9 bases are shared with TRBD2. The CDR3 runs 15 residues. Germline V lookup: CDR1 SGHAT, CDR2 FQNNGV. V was clipped by 0 bases and J by 5 bases; unmatched bases: 5.

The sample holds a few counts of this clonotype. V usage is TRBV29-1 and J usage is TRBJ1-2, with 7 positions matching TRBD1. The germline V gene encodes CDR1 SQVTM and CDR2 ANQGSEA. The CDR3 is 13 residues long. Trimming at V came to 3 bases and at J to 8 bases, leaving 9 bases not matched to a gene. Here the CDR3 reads CSVDRGIRDGYTF. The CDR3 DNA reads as TGCAGCGTTGACAGGGGGATAAGGGACGGCTACACCTTC.

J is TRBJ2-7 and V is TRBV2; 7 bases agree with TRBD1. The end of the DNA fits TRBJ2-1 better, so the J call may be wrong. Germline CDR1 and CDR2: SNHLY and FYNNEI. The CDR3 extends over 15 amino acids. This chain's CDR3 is CASTKQGQGTYEQFF. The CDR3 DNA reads TGTGCCAGCACTAAACAGGGGCAGGGTACCTACGAGCAGTTCTTC.

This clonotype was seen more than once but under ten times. The CDR3: CASSILDRANQPQHF. As DNA, the CDR3 is TGTGCCAGTAGTATACTGGACAGGGCAAATCAGCCCCAGCATTTT. The chain combines TRBV19 with TRBJ1-5; 8 bases match TRBD1. In germline, CDR1 is LNHDA, CDR2 SQIVND (reference sequence). There are 15 residues in the CDR3. V shed 2 bases, J shed 4 bases, and the junction held 4 bases outside the gene matches.

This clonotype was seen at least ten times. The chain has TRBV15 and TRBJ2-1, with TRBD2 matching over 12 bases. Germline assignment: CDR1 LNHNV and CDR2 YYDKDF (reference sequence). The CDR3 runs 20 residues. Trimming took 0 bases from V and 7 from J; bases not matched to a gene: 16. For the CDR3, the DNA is TGTGCCACCAGCAGAGATGGAGGAGAGAGACTAGCGGGAGAAGCAAATGAGCAGTTCTTC. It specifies CATSRDGGERLAGEANEQFF.

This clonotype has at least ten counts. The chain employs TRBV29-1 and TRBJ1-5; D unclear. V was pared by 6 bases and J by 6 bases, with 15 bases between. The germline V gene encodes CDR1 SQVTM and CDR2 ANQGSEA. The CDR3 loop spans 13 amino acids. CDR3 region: CSVANLIGQPQHF. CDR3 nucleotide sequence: TGCAGCGTCGCCAATCTGATCGGTCAGCCCCAGCATTTT.